A single T cell receptor beta chain is shown here with its context. Its antigen is unknown. TCRdb's table, derived via immunoSEQ multiplex PCR, lists solely in-frame clones and lacks some. The top ten clones hold roughly 3% of a sample with some 250,000 clones, 90% of them seen once. The record originates from a study of cytomegalovirus exposure and HLA in healthy donors. General study findings and limits: Reported results showed that the classifier diagnosed cytomegalovirus status with high specificity and sensitivity.

Germline assignment: CDR1 LGHNA and CDR2 YSLEER. The trim removed 4 bases at V and 9 bases at J, leaving 9 bases unmatched. The CDR3 contains 16 residues. This TCR was recovered from a woman in her 30s in good health and CMV-seronegative. The chain is built from TRBV4-3 and TRBJ2-1; 13 nucleotides line up with TRBD2. The sample taken for sequencing was PBMCs. DNA of the CDR3: TGCGCCAGCAGCCCAGTCGGGACTAGCGGGAAGGGTGAGCAGTTCTTC. Its translation is CASSPVGTSGKGEQFF.